Listed below are T cell receptor beta chains from one sample, sequenced in a study of T-cell reconstitution after alpha-beta-depleted transplantation in children. TCRdb fed the PCR reads into MiXCR, producing one record per CDR3 protein. The data contain about 290,000 distinct CDR3 sequences, just over 7.5% of them seen just once; the ten biggest clones take up approximately 9.1%. Sequenced material: peripheral blood, taken 360 days after TCRalphabeta/CD19-depleted stem cell transplant. The receptor source for this set is a female patient between 2 and 10 years old who had a stem cell transplant for Fanconi anemia, so the T cells may come from the graft donor. Each CDR3 is given with its conserved first and last residue. The D gene is left open where the match is weak. Some rows have no size entry. The others give once, few or many, or a class for an expanded clone.

v_gene	j_gene	d_gene	abundance	CDR3aa	CDR3nt
TRBV5-1	TRBJ2-3	.	many	CASSSRQMVGTQYF	TGCGCCAGCAGCTCAAGACAGATGGTCGGTACGCAGTATTTT
TRBV25-1	TRBJ2-1	TRBD1	many	CASSLDRGPWSYNEQFF	TGTGCCAGCAGTCTTGACAGGGGGCCTTGGTCCTACAATGAGCAGTTCTTC
TRBV5-6	TRBJ2-1	TRBD2	many	CASSFSGGAFNEQFF	TGTGCCAGCAGCTTTAGCGGGGGGGCCTTTAATGAGCAGTTCTTC
TRBV18	TRBJ2-7	.	few	CASSPPEGAKNF	TGTGCCAGCTCACCACCGGAGGGAGCAAAAAACTTC
TRBV2	TRBJ1-5	.	.	CASRNRTSSNQPQHF	TGTGCCAGCAGAAACAGGACCTCTAGCAATCAGCCCCAGCATTTT
TRBV28	TRBJ2-6	.	.	CASRNQGSGANVLTF	TGTGCCAGCAGAAATCAGGGTTCTGGGGCCAACGTCCTGACTTTC
TRBV3-1	TRBJ2-2	.	few	CASSQWAGELFF	TGTGCCAGCAGCCAATGGGCCGGGGAGCTGTTTTTT
TRBV9	TRBJ2-3	.	many	CASSVGLTDTQYF	TGTGCCAGCAGCGTAGGACTCACAGATACGCAGTATTTT
TRBV5-4	TRBJ2-3	.	few	CASSLHSDLTDTQYF	TGTGCCAGCAGCTTGCACAGCGACCTCACAGATACGCAGTATTTT
TRBV29-1	TRBJ1-1	TRBD1	many	CSAPEGASMNTEAFF	TGCAGCGCACCGGAGGGGGCATCCATGAACACTGAAGCTTTCTTT
TRBV27	TRBJ1-5	TRBD1	.	CASRQGASNQPQHF	TGTGCCAGCAGGCAGGGGGCTAGCAATCAGCCCCAGCATTTT
TRBV4-1	TRBJ1-1	.	many	CASSQAGQGPNTEAFF	TGCGCCAGCAGCCAAGCCGGGCAGGGTCCGAACACTGAAGCTTTCTTT
TRBV3-1	TRBJ2-5	.	.	CASSGSGVETQYF	TGTGCCAGCAGCGGTTCAGGGGTAGAGACCCAGTACTTC
TRBV25-1	TRBJ1-4	.	few	CASSEVVGDNEKLFF	TGTGCCAGCAGTGAAGTAGTAGGAGACAATGAAAAACTGTTTTTT
TRBV28	TRBJ1-2	.	many	CASSLSEGYYGYTF	TGTGCCAGCAGTTTAAGCGAGGGATACTATGGCTACACCTTC
TRBV18	TRBJ2-3	.	.	CASSPRVGRTDTQYF	TGTGCCAGCTCACCACGAGTGGGCCGCACAGATACGCAGTATTTT
TRBV7-8	TRBJ2-5	TRBD2	few	CASSLRLAGALQETQYF	TGTGCCAGCAGCTTAAGACTAGCGGGGGCCCTCCAAGAGACCCAGTACTTC
TRBV12-3/TRBV12-4	TRBJ1-5	TRBD1	.	CASSLYSRGVQQGNQPQHF	TGTGCCAGCAGTTTGTATTCGAGGGGGGTCCAACAGGGGAATCAGCCCCAGCATTTT
TRBV5-6	TRBJ2-3	TRBD1	.	CASSLGQGARTQYF	TGTGCCAGCAGCTTGGGGCAGGGGGCTCGTACGCAGTATTTT
TRBV2	TRBJ2-5	.	many	CASSDATGNQETQYF	TGTGCCAGCAGTGATGCAACCGGGAACCAAGAGACCCAGTACTTC
TRBV5-1	TRBJ2-2	.	many	CASSPDGGWDTGELFF	TGCGCCAGCAGCCCGGACGGGGGATGGGACACCGGGGAGCTGTTTTTT
TRBV25-1	TRBJ1-2	.	few	CASSVPGAGYTF	TGTGCCAGCAGTGTCCCAGGGGCCGGCTACACCTTC